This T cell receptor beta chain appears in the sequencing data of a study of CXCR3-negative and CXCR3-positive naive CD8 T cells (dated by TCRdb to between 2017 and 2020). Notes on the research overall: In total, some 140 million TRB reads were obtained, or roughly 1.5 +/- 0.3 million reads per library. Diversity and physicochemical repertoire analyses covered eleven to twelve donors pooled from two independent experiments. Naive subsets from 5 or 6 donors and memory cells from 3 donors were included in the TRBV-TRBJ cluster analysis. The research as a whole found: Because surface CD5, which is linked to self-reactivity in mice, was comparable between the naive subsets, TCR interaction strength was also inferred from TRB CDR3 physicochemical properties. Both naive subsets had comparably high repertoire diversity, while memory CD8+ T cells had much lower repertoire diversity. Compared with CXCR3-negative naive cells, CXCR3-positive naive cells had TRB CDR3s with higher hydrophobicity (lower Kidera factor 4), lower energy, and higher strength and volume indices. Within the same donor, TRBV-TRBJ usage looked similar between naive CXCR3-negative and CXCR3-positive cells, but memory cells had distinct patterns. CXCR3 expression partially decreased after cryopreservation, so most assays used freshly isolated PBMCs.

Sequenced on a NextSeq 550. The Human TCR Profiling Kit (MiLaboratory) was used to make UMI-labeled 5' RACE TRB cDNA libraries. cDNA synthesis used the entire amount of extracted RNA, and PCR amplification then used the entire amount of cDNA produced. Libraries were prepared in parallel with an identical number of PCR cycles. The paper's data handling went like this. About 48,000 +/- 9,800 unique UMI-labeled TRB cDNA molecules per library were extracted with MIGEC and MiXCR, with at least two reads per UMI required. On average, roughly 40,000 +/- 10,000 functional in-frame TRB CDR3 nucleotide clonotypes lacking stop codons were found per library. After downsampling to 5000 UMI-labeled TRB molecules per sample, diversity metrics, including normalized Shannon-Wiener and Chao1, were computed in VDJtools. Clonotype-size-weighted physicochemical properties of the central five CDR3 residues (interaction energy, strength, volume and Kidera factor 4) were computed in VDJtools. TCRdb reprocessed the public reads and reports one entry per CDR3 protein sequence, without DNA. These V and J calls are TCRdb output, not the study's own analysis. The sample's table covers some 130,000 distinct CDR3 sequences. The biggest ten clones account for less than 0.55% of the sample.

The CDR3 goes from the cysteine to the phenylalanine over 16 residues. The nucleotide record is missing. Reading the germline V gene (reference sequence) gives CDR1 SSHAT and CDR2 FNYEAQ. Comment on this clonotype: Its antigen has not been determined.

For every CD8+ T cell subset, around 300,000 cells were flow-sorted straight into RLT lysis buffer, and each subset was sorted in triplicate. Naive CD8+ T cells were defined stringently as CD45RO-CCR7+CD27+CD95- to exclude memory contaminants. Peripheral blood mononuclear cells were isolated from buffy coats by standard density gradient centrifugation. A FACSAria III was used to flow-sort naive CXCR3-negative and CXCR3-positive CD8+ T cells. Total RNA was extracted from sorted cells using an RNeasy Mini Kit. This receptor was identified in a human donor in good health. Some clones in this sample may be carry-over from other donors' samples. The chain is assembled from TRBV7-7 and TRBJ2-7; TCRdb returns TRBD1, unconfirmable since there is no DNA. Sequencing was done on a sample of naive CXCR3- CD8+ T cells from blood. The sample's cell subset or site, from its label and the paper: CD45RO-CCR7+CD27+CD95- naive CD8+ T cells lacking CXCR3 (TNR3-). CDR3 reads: CASSPEGAGGIYEQYF.